The rows below give T cell receptor beta chains drawn from one sample of a study of T cells in Graves' hyperthyroidism and ophthalmopathy. MiXCR was run by TCRdb on the multiplex PCR reads, yielding one entry per CDR3 protein. The sample carries 150,000 to 200,000 distinct CDR3 sequences, 15% to 20% recorded once. Sequenced input: blood. The receptors originated from a woman in her fifties or sixties with Graves' hyperthyroidism. The CDR3 runs from the conserved cysteine through the conserved F or W. The order of the fields is D gene, CDR3 length, clone size, J gene, V gene, CDR3 DNA, CDR3 protein. D genes are given only for firm matches. Size values are once, few and many counts, or a class for expanded clones, and some rows have none.

D gene: NA; CDR3 length: 13; clone size: many; J gene: TRBJ2-5; V gene: TRBV19; CDR3 DNA: TGTGCCAGTAGTCGAGGGATGTGGGAGACCCAGTACTTC; CDR3 protein: CASSRGMWETQYF
D gene: NA; CDR3 length: 12; clone size: NA; J gene: TRBJ1-1; V gene: TRBV7-2; CDR3 DNA: TGTGCCAGCAGCTTGTTAGATAATGAAGCTTTCTTT; CDR3 protein: CASSLLDNEAFF
D gene: NA; CDR3 length: 14; clone size: NA; J gene: TRBJ1-6; V gene: TRBV5-6; CDR3 DNA: TGTGCCAGCAGCTTGGAGGGAGTTGGATCACCCCTCCACTTT; CDR3 protein: CASSLEGVGSPLHF
D gene: NA; CDR3 length: 15; clone size: few; J gene: TRBJ1-5; V gene: TRBV19; CDR3 DNA: TGTGCCAGTACTCAAGGCCAGAATAGCAATCAGCCCCAGCATTTT; CDR3 protein: CASTQGQNSNQPQHF
D gene: TRBD1; CDR3 length: 15; clone size: many; J gene: TRBJ1-6; V gene: TRBV28; CDR3 DNA: TGTGCCAGCAGCCGGGACAGGGGTTCGTGGTCACCCCTCCACTTT; CDR3 protein: CASSRDRGSWSPLHF
D gene: TRBD2; CDR3 length: 14; clone size: many; J gene: TRBJ2-7; V gene: TRBV7-9; CDR3 DNA: TGTGCCAGCAGCTCTACAGCGGGGGCCTACGAGCAGTACTTC; CDR3 protein: CASSSTAGAYEQYF
D gene: TRBD1; CDR3 length: 14; clone size: NA; J gene: TRBJ1-2; V gene: TRBV7-2; CDR3 DNA: TGTGCCAGCAGCTTACAACAGGGGGACTATGGCTACACCTTC; CDR3 protein: CASSLQQGDYGYTF
D gene: NA; CDR3 length: 13; clone size: few; J gene: TRBJ2-2; V gene: TRBV7-9; CDR3 DNA: TGTGCCAGCAGCTTATTGCCCACCGGGGAGCTGTTTTTT; CDR3 protein: CASSLLPTGELFF
D gene: NA; CDR3 length: 17; clone size: few; J gene: TRBJ2-1; V gene: TRBV14; CDR3 DNA: TGTGCCAGCAGCCAAGATTACGGTTTAGGATCCTACAATGAGCAGTTCTTC; CDR3 protein: CASSQDYGLGSYNEQFF
D gene: TRBD1; CDR3 length: 15; clone size: NA; J gene: TRBJ1-5; V gene: TRBV24-1; CDR3 DNA: TGTGCCACCAGTGAGACAGGGGGTAAGGATCAGCCCCAGCATTTT; CDR3 protein: CATSETGGKDQPQHF
D gene: TRBD2; CDR3 length: 19; clone size: NA; J gene: TRBJ2-3; V gene: TRBV2; CDR3 DNA: TGTGCCAGCAGTGGCGGGACTAGCGGGAGTGGCGGAGTGGCAGATACGCAGTATTTT; CDR3 protein: CASSGGTSGSGGVADTQYF
D gene: TRBD2; CDR3 length: 17; clone size: many; J gene: TRBJ2-1; V gene: TRBV6-1; CDR3 DNA: TGTGCCAGCAGCCGAACCCCGGGACTAGCGGGGTTAAATGAGCAGTTCTTC; CDR3 protein: CASSRTPGLAGLNEQFF
D gene: NA; CDR3 length: 18; clone size: many; J gene: TRBJ1-2; V gene: TRBV12-3/TRBV12-4; CDR3 DNA: TGTGCCAGCAGTTTAGCGCTAGGGCAGTTTGGGAATAACTATGGCTACACCTTC; CDR3 protein: CASSLALGQFGNNYGYTF
D gene: NA; CDR3 length: 12; clone size: NA; J gene: TRBJ1-1; V gene: TRBV20-1; CDR3 DNA: TGCAGTGCTAGAGCAACGTTTGGTGAAGCTTTCTTT; CDR3 protein: CSARATFGEAFF
D gene: NA; CDR3 length: 13; clone size: many; J gene: TRBJ2-3; V gene: TRBV7-2; CDR3 DNA: TGTGCCAGCAGCTTTGTTTATGCAGATACGCAGTATTTT; CDR3 protein: CASSFVYADTQYF
D gene: NA; CDR3 length: 13; clone size: many; J gene: TRBJ1-2; V gene: TRBV28; CDR3 DNA: TGTGCCAGCCGAGTAGCAGGGAATTATGGCTACACCTTC; CDR3 protein: CASRVAGNYGYTF
D gene: NA; CDR3 length: 12; clone size: NA; J gene: TRBJ1-1; V gene: TRBV19; CDR3 DNA: TGTGCCAGTAGTGCGGGGTCTCATGAAGCTTTCTTT; CDR3 protein: CASSAGSHEAFF
D gene: NA; CDR3 length: 14; clone size: many; J gene: TRBJ1-1; V gene: TRBV7-3; CDR3 DNA: TGTGCCAGCAGCTTAGTGGGGTCGGACACTGAAGCTTTCTTT; CDR3 protein: CASSLVGSDTEAFF
D gene: NA; CDR3 length: 12; clone size: many; J gene: TRBJ1-2; V gene: TRBV5-1; CDR3 DNA: TGCGCCAGCAGGTCCCAGTCCTATGGCTACACCTTC; CDR3 protein: CASRSQSYGYTF
D gene: NA; CDR3 length: 13; clone size: few; J gene: TRBJ1-4; V gene: TRBV4-2; CDR3 DNA: TGTGCCAGCAGCCACAGGGGTGATGAAAAACTGTTTTTT; CDR3 protein: CASSHRGDEKLFF
D gene: NA; CDR3 length: 14; clone size: NA; J gene: TRBJ1-2; V gene: TRBV10-3; CDR3 DNA: TGTGCCATCGGTCCCCCGGGTAGCCCCCTTGGCTACACCTTC; CDR3 protein: CAIGPPGSPLGYTF
D gene: TRBD1; CDR3 length: 16; clone size: many; J gene: TRBJ1-1; V gene: TRBV19; CDR3 DNA: TGTGCCAGTAGTATAGGACAGGGCACGGGGGACACTGAAGCTTTCTTT; CDR3 protein: CASSIGQGTGDTEAFF
D gene: TRBD1; CDR3 length: 17; clone size: NA; J gene: TRBJ2-1; V gene: TRBV3-1; CDR3 DNA: TGTGCCAGCAGTAATCACCCCGGGACAGGGTCGGGCAATAAGCAGTTCTTC; CDR3 protein: CASSNHPGTGSGNKQFF
D gene: TRBD1; CDR3 length: 14; clone size: many; J gene: TRBJ1-2; V gene: TRBV5-1; CDR3 DNA: TGCGCCAGCAGGCAGACCTTCAGAGGGGGCGGCTACACCTTC; CDR3 protein: CASRQTFRGGGYTF
D gene: NA; CDR3 length: 15; clone size: many; J gene: TRBJ2-5; V gene: TRBV9; CDR3 DNA: TGTGCCAGCAGCCTGTACGGGACTCCGCAAGAGACCCAGTACTTC; CDR3 protein: CASSLYGTPQETQYF
D gene: NA; CDR3 length: 16; clone size: many; J gene: TRBJ2-5; V gene: TRBV5-1; CDR3 DNA: TGCGCCAGCAGCTTCCAAGACAGGGGAGGGTCAGAGACCCAGTACTTC; CDR3 protein: CASSFQDRGGSETQYF
D gene: NA; CDR3 length: 14; clone size: many; J gene: TRBJ1-4; V gene: TRBV7-8; CDR3 DNA: TGTGCCAGCAGCTCTCATGGAGTTAATGAAAAACTGTTTTTT; CDR3 protein: CASSSHGVNEKLFF
D gene: TRBD2; CDR3 length: 15; clone size: NA; J gene: TRBJ2-7; V gene: TRBV27; CDR3 DNA: TGTGCCAGCAGCTCTCTCCGGGCTAGCGGCTACGAGCAGTACTTC; CDR3 protein: CASSSLRASGYEQYF
D gene: NA; CDR3 length: 13; clone size: few; J gene: TRBJ1-1; V gene: TRBV9; CDR3 DNA: TGTGCCAGCAGCGTTAATGTGAACACTGAAGCTTTCTTT; CDR3 protein: CASSVNVNTEAFF
D gene: NA; CDR3 length: 12; clone size: few; J gene: TRBJ2-7; V gene: TRBV7-2; CDR3 DNA: TGTGCCAGCAGCTTCGGGCCGGCCGAGCAGTACTTC; CDR3 protein: CASSFGPAEQYF
D gene: NA; CDR3 length: 14; clone size: NA; J gene: TRBJ2-3; V gene: TRBV20-1; CDR3 DNA: TGCAGTGCTAGAGCGGGAGACCGCACAGATACGCAGTATTTT; CDR3 protein: CSARAGDRTDTQYF
D gene: NA; CDR3 length: 15; clone size: few; J gene: TRBJ1-2; V gene: TRBV6-5; CDR3 DNA: NA; CDR3 protein: CASSYEGASGRGYTF
D gene: NA; CDR3 length: 12; clone size: many; J gene: TRBJ2-5; V gene: TRBV7-8; CDR3 DNA: TGTGCCAGCAGCTTAGGATATGAGACCCAGTACTTC; CDR3 protein: CASSLGYETQYF
D gene: TRBD2; CDR3 length: 14; clone size: many; J gene: TRBJ2-7; V gene: TRBV6-1; CDR3 DNA: TGTGCCAGCAGTGAAACGAGCGGGGCAGCCGAGCAGTACTTC; CDR3 protein: CASSETSGAAEQYF
D gene: NA; CDR3 length: 15; clone size: many; J gene: TRBJ1-6; V gene: TRBV16; CDR3 DNA: TGTGCCAGCAGCCGAGGGGTGATGTATAATTCACCCCTCCACTTT; CDR3 protein: CASSRGVMYNSPLHF
D gene: NA; CDR3 length: 15; clone size: NA; J gene: TRBJ2-3; V gene: TRBV20-1; CDR3 DNA: TGCAGTGCTAGCTCGCTAGCCTCTAGCACAGATACGCAGTATTTT; CDR3 protein: CSASSLASSTDTQYF
D gene: NA; CDR3 length: 14; clone size: many; J gene: TRBJ1-6; V gene: TRBV13; CDR3 DNA: TGTGCCAGCAGCTTAGCGGCCTACTCCTCACCCCTCCACTTT; CDR3 protein: CASSLAAYSSPLHF
D gene: NA; CDR3 length: 15; clone size: NA; J gene: TRBJ2-7; V gene: TRBV19; CDR3 DNA: TGTGCCAGTAGTATCGCATTCCGGGGCGCCTACGAGCAGTACTTC; CDR3 protein: CASSIAFRGAYEQYF
D gene: TRBD2; CDR3 length: 15; clone size: many; J gene: TRBJ2-2; V gene: TRBV20-1; CDR3 DNA: TGCAGTGCCTACGAGGGCGGGGGATTCACCGGGGAGCTGTTTTTT; CDR3 protein: CSAYEGGGFTGELFF
D gene: NA; CDR3 length: 13; clone size: many; J gene: TRBJ1-1; V gene: TRBV2; CDR3 DNA: TGTGCCAGCAGGATGTGGACGTCCACTGAAGCTTTCTTT; CDR3 protein: CASRMWTSTEAFF
D gene: TRBD1; CDR3 length: 14; clone size: many; J gene: TRBJ1-2; V gene: TRBV20-1; CDR3 DNA: TGCAGTGCTAGAGTCGGGGACAGTAACTATGGCTACACCTTC; CDR3 protein: CSARVGDSNYGYTF
D gene: NA; CDR3 length: 14; clone size: NA; J gene: TRBJ2-2; V gene: TRBV5-1; CDR3 DNA: TGCGCCAGCATGATCTTTTACCCGGCCGGGGAGCTGTTTTTT; CDR3 protein: CASMIFYPAGELFF
D gene: TRBD1; CDR3 length: 15; clone size: many; J gene: TRBJ2-7; V gene: TRBV10-3; CDR3 DNA: TGTGCCATCAGTGAGGTCGGACAGGGGGCTTACGAGCAGTACTTC; CDR3 protein: CAISEVGQGAYEQYF
D gene: NA; CDR3 length: 14; clone size: NA; J gene: TRBJ1-6; V gene: TRBV7-9; CDR3 DNA: TGTGCCAGCAGCGGGGGAGGGTGGAATTCACCCCTCCACTTT; CDR3 protein: CASSGGGWNSPLHF
D gene: TRBD1; CDR3 length: 14; clone size: many; J gene: TRBJ2-1; V gene: TRBV12-3/TRBV12-4; CDR3 DNA: TGTGCCAGCAGTGAACAGGGGTCCTACAATGAGCAGTTCTTC; CDR3 protein: CASSEQGSYNEQFF
D gene: NA; CDR3 length: 12; clone size: many; J gene: TRBJ1-3; V gene: TRBV5-5; CDR3 DNA: TGTGCCAGCAGCTTTGAGAGAAACACCATATATTTT; CDR3 protein: CASSFERNTIYF
D gene: NA; CDR3 length: 16; clone size: many; J gene: TRBJ2-2; V gene: TRBV6-1; CDR3 DNA: TGTGCCAGCACCCAAGGGGGGGGGCGATGGACCGGGGAGCTGTTTTTT; CDR3 protein: CASTQGGGRWTGELFF
D gene: NA; CDR3 length: 15; clone size: many; J gene: TRBJ2-7; V gene: TRBV6-7; CDR3 DNA: TGTGCCAGCAGTTACGGGGGGGGACAGGAATACGAGCAGTACTTC; CDR3 protein: CASSYGGGQEYEQYF
D gene: TRBD1; CDR3 length: 14; clone size: NA; J gene: TRBJ2-7; V gene: TRBV28; CDR3 DNA: TGTGCCAGCAGTTTCAAGGGACAGGGCTACGAGCAGTACTTC; CDR3 protein: CASSFKGQGYEQYF
D gene: TRBD1; CDR3 length: 13; clone size: many; J gene: TRBJ1-1; V gene: TRBV18; CDR3 DNA: TGTGCCAGCTCCCAACGGGACAGGACAGAAGCTTTCTTT; CDR3 protein: CASSQRDRTEAFF
D gene: NA; CDR3 length: 13; clone size: many; J gene: TRBJ2-2; V gene: TRBV3-1; CDR3 DNA: TGTGCCAGCAGCGGGGACTTCACCGGGGAGCTGTTTTTT; CDR3 protein: CASSGDFTGELFF
D gene: TRBD1; CDR3 length: 17; clone size: NA; J gene: TRBJ1-3; V gene: TRBV4-2; CDR3 DNA: TGTGCCAGCAGCCAAGATGGTGACAGGGTGGCAGGAAACACCATATATTTT; CDR3 protein: CASSQDGDRVAGNTIYF
D gene: NA; CDR3 length: 16; clone size: many; J gene: TRBJ2-7; V gene: TRBV4-1; CDR3 DNA: TGCGCCAGCAGCCAAGATTGGCGGGGGCGTTTCTACGAGCAGTACTTC; CDR3 protein: CASSQDWRGRFYEQYF
D gene: NA; CDR3 length: 12; clone size: NA; J gene: TRBJ1-1; V gene: TRBV27; CDR3 DNA: TGTGCCGGCAGTAATCGACAGACTGAAGCTTCCTTT; CDR3 protein: CAGSNRQTEASF
D gene: TRBD1; CDR3 length: 15; clone size: many; J gene: TRBJ1-5; V gene: TRBV12-3/TRBV12-4; CDR3 DNA: TGTGCCAGCAGCAATAGCGACAGGGTTGGTCAGCCCCAGCATTTT; CDR3 protein: CASSNSDRVGQPQHF
D gene: NA; CDR3 length: 12; clone size: many; J gene: TRBJ1-1; V gene: TRBV28; CDR3 DNA: TGTGCCAGTTATAGGTGGAACACTGAAGCTTTCTTT; CDR3 protein: CASYRWNTEAFF
D gene: TRBD1; CDR3 length: 18; clone size: many; J gene: TRBJ2-1; V gene: TRBV6-6; CDR3 DNA: TGTGCCAGCAGTTACCGGTACTCCGGGACAGGGTTACGGAATGAGCAGTTCTTC; CDR3 protein: CASSYRYSGTGLRNEQFF
D gene: TRBD2; CDR3 length: 17; clone size: many; J gene: TRBJ2-2; V gene: TRBV6-1; CDR3 DNA: TGTGCCAGCAGCTCACCACACCTAGCGGGGGGCGGCGGGGAGCTGTTTTTT; CDR3 protein: CASSSPHLAGGGGELFF